This T cell receptor (beta chain) was recovered during a study of blood T cell repertoires in COVID-19 (dated by TCRdb to 2019 to 2021). For context, the study as a whole: Samples from collaborators originated in the United States, Italy and Spain and spanned both the acute and convalescent phases of COVID-19. The material from the prospective study consisted of cDNA or gDNA derived from T cells, B-cell-depleted T cells, or PBMCs. The dataset comprised deeply sampled blood TCRbeta repertoires from subjects exposed to, actively infected with, or recovered from COVID-19. The repertoires were released in a freely available public database intended as a resource for research on the immune response to SARS-CoV-2. Samples came from the ongoing ImmuneRACE study (first 160 participants) plus 1,254 subjects from 6 global collaborators. Nearly every sample came with metadata listing a de-identified subject ID, COVID-19 status, age in years and sex. Where HLA class I and class II types were available, the types were taken from metadata supplied by the sample provider, not from assay-based typing.

Each collaborating institution followed its own protocols to collect whole blood in K2EDTA tubes. For TCRbeta analysis, collaborators shipped samples as frozen whole blood, isolated PBMCs, or DNA extracted from either of those sample types. Findings and caveats that apply to the study as a whole: The amount of clinical and demographic metadata varied by source and participant and was provided uncurated.

Comments on this clone: Its antigen is unknown. No quality values exist for individual bases; no much larger clone is one base distant.

TCRbeta CDR3 regions were amplified from genomic DNA by means of the immunoSEQ Assay, a bias-controlled multiplex PCR. On the authors' methods: The number of nucleated cells in each sample was estimated by amplification of reference gene primers within the assay. To quantify the absolute abundance of each unique TCRbeta CDR3 rearrangement, sequence reads were collapsed and filtered. For each sample, productive Simpson clonality was calculated by taking the square root of Simpson's diversity index across productive rearrangements. The table was pulled from immuneACCESS by TCRdb, which kept in-frame rearrangements only. Such tables lose some clones; where checked, under half of the loss comes from unresolved V genes, and the rest has no known cause. V and J calls and clone size follow that table, whereas D and trimming were derived from the DNA. The sample profile shows roughly 80,000 clones; around four fifths of them were found once. The top ten clonotypes cover 17% of the sample.

From the cysteine through the phenylalanine, the CDR3 covers 14 amino acids. Kept here is only the CDR3 DNA, which spans 42 bases and is read in frame from base 1. V trim: 3 bases; J trim: 6 bases; unmatched bases: 6. CDR1 and CDR2 are drawn from the germline V gene: SQVTM, ANQGSEA. The sequence came from a woman in her fifties or sixties with acute or convalescent COVID-19. The chain links TRBV29-1 with TRBJ2-2, with 8 junctional bases fitting TRBD2. The specimen sequenced was peripheral blood. In nucleotide form, the sequence is TGCAGCGTTGAGCCCGGGACTAGAGCCGGGGAGCTGTTTTTT. The resulting protein is CSVEPGTRAGELFF.